These 8 T cell receptor beta chains originate from one sample sequenced in a study of control samples from healthy donors and cancer patients. Assay: immunoSEQ multiplex PCR; the TCRdb copy retains only in-frame clones and omits some. Counted here are some 100,000 clones, roughly 90% occurring once; the ten biggest clones make up 15% to 20%. The sample was blood. These receptors were obtained from a woman between 45 and 65 years old in good health.

This clone was seen more than once but under ten times. V usage is TRBV18 and J usage is TRBJ1-5, with D possibly being TRBD1 (5 bases). The V gene's germline CDR1 is KGHSH and CDR2 LQKENI. Trimming shortened V by 3 bases and J by 3 bases, and 12 bases separated the two germline ends. This CDR3 has 15 residues. The CDR3 reads CASSPSGGFNQPQHF. Written as DNA, the CDR3 is TGTGCCAGCTCACCCTCGGGGGGGTTCAATCAGCCCCAGCATTTT.

This clone was seen once. The chain uses TRBV25-1 and TRBJ2-1; D is perhaps TRBD2 (5 bases). The CDR3 consists of 14 residues. V lost 8 bases to trimming and J lost 9 bases, with 20 bases between them. Germline V CDR1 and CDR2: MGHDK, SYGVNS. The DNA of the CDR3 is TGTGCCAGCTTGGGGATCTCGCCGGCGGGTGAGCAGTTCTTC. It yields the protein CASLGISPAGEQFF.

V gene TRBV3-1 (or the pseudogene TRBV3-2) combines with J gene TRBJ1-1; TRBD1 is a possible D gene (6 bases). CDR3 length: 14 residues. The V and J ends lost 4 bases and 4 bases respectively, with 13 bases between them. CDR1 is LGHDT and CDR2 is YNNKEL in the germline V gene (reference sequence). The chain's CDR3 is CASSPTRTATEAFF. The CDR3 DNA reads TGTGCCAGCAGCCCAACAAGGACAGCCACTGAAGCTTTCTTT.

V is TRBV18 and J is TRBJ1-1; D might be TRBD1 (6 bases). The CDR3 runs 13 residues. Trimming shortened V by 8 bases and J by 8 bases, and 18 bases separated the two germline ends. Germline CDR1 and CDR2: KGHSH and LQKENI. CDR3 residues: CASKATGLIEAFF. The CDR3 DNA follows: TGTGCCAGCAAAGCGACAGGCCTAATCGAAGCTTTCTTT.

The CDR3 nucleotides are TGCGCCAGCAGCTTTTATAGCGGGGATCAGCCCCAGCATTTT. It encodes CASSFYSGDQPQHF. The chain is built from TRBV5-1 and TRBJ1-5; D unclear. The CDR3 sequence is 14 residues long. V was pared by 2 bases and J by 5 bases, with 11 bases between. Germline V gives CDR1 SGHRS, CDR2 YFSETQ.

The chain uses TRBV18 and TRBJ2-3; TRBD2 might be the D (5 bases). In germline, CDR1 is KGHSH, CDR2 LQKENI. This CDR3 region has 18 residues. The ends were cut back, 0 bases at V and 2 bases at J, with 18 bases in the middle. CDR3 coding DNA: TGTGCCAGCTCACCACCCAGTTCCCTTTCGGGGTTCACAGATACGCAGTATTTT. Translated: CASSPPSSLSGFTDTQYF.

This chain uses TRBV7-9 with TRBJ2-5; TRBD2 might be the D (6 bases). Trimming cost V 1 base and J 4 bases, with 10 bases left between them. Germline values: CDR1 SEHNR, CDR2 FQNEAQ (reference sequence). This CDR3 has 14 residues. CDR3 protein: CASSLDAGLETQYF. Written as DNA, the CDR3 is TGTGCCAGCAGCTTAGATGCGGGACTAGAGACCCAGTACTTC.

The rearrangement joins TRBV30 to TRBJ1-6; D uncertain. Trimming shortened V by 4 bases and J by 0 bases, and 4 bases separated the two germline ends. This CDR3 has 13 residues. The V gene's germline CDR1 is GTSNPN and CDR2 SVGIG (reference sequence). Here the CDR3 DNA reads TGTGCCTGGAAAAGCTCCTATAATTCACCCCTCCACTTT. Protein sequence: CAWKSSYNSPLHF.